The subject of this entry is one T cell receptor (beta chain). Its antigen is currently not known. No per-base quality is available; no much larger clone lies one base away. The source of the sample is a study of T cell changes during pregnancy in multiple sclerosis (dated 2019 in TCRdb). Context from the whole study: In women with multiple sclerosis, the researchers looked at how the T cell repertoire shifted as pregnancy progressed.

The library came from the immunoSEQ multiplex PCR assay. TCRdb holds this immuneACCESS table with in-frame rearrangements only. Some clones are missing; in checked studies, unresolved V genes explain under half, and the rest has no known cause. This sample is represented by about 40,000 clones; about 91% of them were singletons. 7.5% to 10% of the sample goes to the ten largest clones. This TCR was recovered from a female donor with multiple sclerosis, enrolled in a pregnancy study. Sample: CD8+ T cells from peripheral blood mononuclear cells, taken before pregnancy.

The nucleotide sequence is TGTGCCAGCAGCCCCCTAGCAGAAGAGACCCAGTACTTC. Its translation reads: CASSPLAEETQYF. The receptor chain draws on TRBV7-6 and TRBJ2-5; TRBD2 is a weak D gene call, 5 bases matching. V is reduced by 5 bases and J by 3 bases, leaving a spacing of 10 bases between them. CDR1 SGHVS and CDR2 FNYEAQ are derived from the germline V gene. The CDR3 runs 13 residues from the cysteine to the phenylalanine. The entry retains the CDR3 DNA only, 39 bases that are in frame from base 1. The variable domain in full, with residues beyond the CDR3 obtained from the reference TRBV7-6 and TRBJ2-5 genes, is GAGVSQSPRYKVTKRGQDVALRCDPISGHVSLYWYRQALGQGPEFLTYFNYEAQQDKSGLPNDRFSAERPEGSISTLTIQRTEQRDSAMYRCASSPLAEETQYFGPGTRLLVL.